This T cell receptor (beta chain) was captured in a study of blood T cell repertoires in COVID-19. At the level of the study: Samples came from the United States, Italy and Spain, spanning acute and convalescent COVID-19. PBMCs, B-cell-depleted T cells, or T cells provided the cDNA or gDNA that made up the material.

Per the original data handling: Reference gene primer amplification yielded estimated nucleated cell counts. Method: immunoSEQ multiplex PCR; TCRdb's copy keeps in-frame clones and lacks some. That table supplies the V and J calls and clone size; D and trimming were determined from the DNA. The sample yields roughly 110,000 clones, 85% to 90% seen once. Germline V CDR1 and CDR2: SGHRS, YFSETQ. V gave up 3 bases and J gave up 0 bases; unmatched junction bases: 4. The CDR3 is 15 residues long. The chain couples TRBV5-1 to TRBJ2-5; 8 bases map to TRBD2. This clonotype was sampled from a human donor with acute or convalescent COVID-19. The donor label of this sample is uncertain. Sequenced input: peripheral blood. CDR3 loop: CASSSGGGYQETQYF. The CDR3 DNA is TGCGCCAGCAGCTCCGGGGGGGGGTACCAAGAGACCCAGTACTTC.